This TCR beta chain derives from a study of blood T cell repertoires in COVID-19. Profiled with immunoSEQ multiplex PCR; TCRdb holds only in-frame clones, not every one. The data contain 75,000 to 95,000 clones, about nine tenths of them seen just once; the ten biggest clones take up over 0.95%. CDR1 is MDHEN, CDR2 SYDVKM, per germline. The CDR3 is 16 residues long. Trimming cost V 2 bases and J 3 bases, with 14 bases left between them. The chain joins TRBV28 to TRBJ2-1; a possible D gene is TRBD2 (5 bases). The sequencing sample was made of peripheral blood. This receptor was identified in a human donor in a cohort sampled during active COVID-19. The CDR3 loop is CASSLGTRKYYNEQFF. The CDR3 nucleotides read TGTGCCAGCAGTTTAGGAACTAGAAAATACTACAATGAGCAGTTCTTC.